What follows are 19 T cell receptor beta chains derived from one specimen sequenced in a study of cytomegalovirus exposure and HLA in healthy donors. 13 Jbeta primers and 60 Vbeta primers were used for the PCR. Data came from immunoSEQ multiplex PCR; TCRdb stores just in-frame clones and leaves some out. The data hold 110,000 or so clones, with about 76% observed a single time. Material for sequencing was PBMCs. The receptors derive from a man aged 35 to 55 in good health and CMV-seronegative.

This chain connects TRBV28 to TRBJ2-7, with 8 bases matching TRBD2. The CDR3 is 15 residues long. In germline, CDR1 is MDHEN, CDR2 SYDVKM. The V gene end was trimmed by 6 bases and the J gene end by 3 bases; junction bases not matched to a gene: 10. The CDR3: CASSISGRGDYEQYF. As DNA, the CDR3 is TGTGCCAGCAGCATTTCAGGGCGGGGGGACTACGAGCAGTACTTC.

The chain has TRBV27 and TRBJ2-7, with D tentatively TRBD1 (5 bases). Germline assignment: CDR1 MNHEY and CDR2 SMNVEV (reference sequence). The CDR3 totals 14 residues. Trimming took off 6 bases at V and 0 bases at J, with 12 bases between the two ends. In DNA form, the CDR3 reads TGTGCCAGCAGCCGACAGAGAGACTCCTACGAGCAGTACTTC. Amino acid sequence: CASSRQRDSYEQYF.

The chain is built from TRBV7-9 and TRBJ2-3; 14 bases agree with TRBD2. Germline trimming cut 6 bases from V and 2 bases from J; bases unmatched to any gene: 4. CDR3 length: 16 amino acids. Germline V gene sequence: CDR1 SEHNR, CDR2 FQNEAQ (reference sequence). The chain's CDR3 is CASRTSGGVITDTQYF. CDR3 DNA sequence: TGTGCCAGCAGGACTAGCGGGGGGGTGATCACAGATACGCAGTATTTT.

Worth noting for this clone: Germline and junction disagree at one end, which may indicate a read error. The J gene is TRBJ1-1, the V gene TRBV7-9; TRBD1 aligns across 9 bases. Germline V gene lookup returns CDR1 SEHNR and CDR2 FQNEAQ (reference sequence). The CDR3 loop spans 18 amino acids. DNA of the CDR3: TGTTCCAGCAGCTGGGCCGCCGGGACAGGGAGGAGGAACACTGAAGCTTTCTTT. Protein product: CSSSWAAGTGRRNTEAFF.

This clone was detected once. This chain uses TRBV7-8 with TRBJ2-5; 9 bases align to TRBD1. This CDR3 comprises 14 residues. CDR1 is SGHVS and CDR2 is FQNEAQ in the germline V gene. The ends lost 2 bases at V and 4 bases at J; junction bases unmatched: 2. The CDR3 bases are TGTGCCAGCAGCTTAAACAGGGGGCGAGAGACCCAGTACTTC. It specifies CASSLNRGRETQYF.

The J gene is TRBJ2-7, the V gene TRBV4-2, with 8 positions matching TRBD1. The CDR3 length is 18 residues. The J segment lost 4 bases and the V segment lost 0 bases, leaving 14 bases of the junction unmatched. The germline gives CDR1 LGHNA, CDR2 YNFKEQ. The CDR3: CASSQDWFRTGSSYEQYF. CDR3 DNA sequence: TGTGCCAGCAGCCAAGATTGGTTTCGGACAGGGTCAAGTTACGAGCAGTACTTC.

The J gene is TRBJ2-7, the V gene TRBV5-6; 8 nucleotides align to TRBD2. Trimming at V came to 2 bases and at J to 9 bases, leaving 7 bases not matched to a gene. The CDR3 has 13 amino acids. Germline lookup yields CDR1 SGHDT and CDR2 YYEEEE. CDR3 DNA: TGTGCCAGCAGCTTCGGGGGGGGCCCGGGGCAGTACTTC. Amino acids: CASSFGGGPGQYF. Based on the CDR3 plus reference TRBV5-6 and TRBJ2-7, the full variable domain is DAGVTQSPTHLIKTRGQQVTLRCSPKSGHDTVSWYQQALGQGPQFIFQYYEEEERQRGNFPDRFSGHQFPNYSSELNVNALLLGDSALYLCASSFGGGPGQYFGPGTRLTVT.

This CDR3 reads CASSLAQGTGAYEQYF. CDR3 nucleotide sequence: TGTGCCAGCAGCTTAGCGCAAGGGACAGGGGCCTACGAGCAGTACTTC. The chain is built from TRBV7-9 and TRBJ2-7, with 10 bases matching TRBD1. The CDR3 covers 16 residues. The junction had 4 bases not matched to a gene; V was cut back by 0 bases and J by 2 bases. Germline CDR1 SEHNR, CDR2 FQNEAQ (reference sequence).

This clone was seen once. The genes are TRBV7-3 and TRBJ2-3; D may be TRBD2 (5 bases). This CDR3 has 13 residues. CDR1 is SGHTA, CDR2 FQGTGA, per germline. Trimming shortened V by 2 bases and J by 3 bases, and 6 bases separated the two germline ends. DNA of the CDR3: TGTGCCAGCAGCTTAGGCGGGACAGATACGCAGTATTTT. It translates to CASSLGGTDTQYF.

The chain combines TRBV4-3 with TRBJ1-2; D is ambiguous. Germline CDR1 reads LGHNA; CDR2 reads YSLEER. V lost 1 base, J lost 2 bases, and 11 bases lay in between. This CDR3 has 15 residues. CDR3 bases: TGCGCCAGCAGCCAAGTTCGGGTCAGAAACTATGGCTACACCTTC. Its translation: CASSQVRVRNYGYTF.

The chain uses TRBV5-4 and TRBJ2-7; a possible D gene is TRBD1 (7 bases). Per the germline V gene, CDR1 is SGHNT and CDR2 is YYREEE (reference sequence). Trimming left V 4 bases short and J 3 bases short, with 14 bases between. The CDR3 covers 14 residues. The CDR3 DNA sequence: TGTGCCAGCAGCCCAGGGGGGCAGAACTACGAGCAGTACTTC. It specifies CASSPGGQNYEQYF.

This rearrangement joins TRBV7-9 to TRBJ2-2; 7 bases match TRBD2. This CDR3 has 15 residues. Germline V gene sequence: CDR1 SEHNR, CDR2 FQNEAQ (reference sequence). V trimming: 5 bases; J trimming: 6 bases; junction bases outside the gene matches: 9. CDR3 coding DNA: TGTGCCAGCAGCGGATACCGGGAGGCAGCCGGGGAGCTGTTTTTT. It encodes CASSGYREAAGELFF.

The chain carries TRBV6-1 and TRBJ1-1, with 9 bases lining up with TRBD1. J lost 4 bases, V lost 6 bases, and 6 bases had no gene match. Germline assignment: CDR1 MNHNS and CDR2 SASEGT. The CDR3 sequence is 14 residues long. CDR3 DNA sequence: TGTGCCAGCAGGACAACAGGGGGCATCACTGAAGCTTTCTTT. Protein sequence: CASRTTGGITEAFF.

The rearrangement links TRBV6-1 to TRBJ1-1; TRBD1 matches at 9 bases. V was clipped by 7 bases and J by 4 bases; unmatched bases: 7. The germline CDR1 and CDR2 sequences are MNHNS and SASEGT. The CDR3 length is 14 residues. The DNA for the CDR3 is TGTGCCAGCATGAAACGGACAGGGGTCACTGAAGCTTTCTTT. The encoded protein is CASMKRTGVTEAFF.

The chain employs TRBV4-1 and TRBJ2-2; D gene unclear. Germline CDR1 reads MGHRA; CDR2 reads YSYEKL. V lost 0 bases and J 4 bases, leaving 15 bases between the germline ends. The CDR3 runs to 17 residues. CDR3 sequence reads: CASSQDPVASGTGELFF. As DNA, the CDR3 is TGCGCCAGCAGCCAAGATCCGGTAGCCTCGGGCACCGGGGAGCTGTTTTTT.

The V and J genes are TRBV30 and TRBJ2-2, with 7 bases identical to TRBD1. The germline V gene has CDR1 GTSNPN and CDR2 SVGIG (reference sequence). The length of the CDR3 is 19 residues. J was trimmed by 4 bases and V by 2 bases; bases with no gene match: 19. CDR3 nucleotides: TGTGCCTGGAGTATCAACCCACCCTTGAGGGGGCTTGCCACCGGGGAGCTGTTTTTT. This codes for CAWSINPPLRGLATGELFF.

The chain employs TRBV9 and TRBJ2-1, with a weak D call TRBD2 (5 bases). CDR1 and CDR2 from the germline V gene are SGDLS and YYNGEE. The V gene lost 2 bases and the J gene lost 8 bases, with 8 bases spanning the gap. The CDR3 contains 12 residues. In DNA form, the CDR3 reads TGTGCCAGCAGCGTCCCCGGGGATGAGCAGTTCTTC. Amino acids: CASSVPGDEQFF.

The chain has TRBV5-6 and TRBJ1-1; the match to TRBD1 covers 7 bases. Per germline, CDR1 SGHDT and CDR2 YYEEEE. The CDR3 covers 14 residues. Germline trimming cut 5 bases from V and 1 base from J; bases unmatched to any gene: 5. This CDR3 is CASRHQGENTEAFF. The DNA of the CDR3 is TGTGCCAGCAGACACCAGGGGGAGAACACTGAAGCTTTCTTT. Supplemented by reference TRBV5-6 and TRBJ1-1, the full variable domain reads DAGVTQSPTHLIKTRGQQVTLRCSPKSGHDTVSWYQQALGQGPQFIFQYYEEEERQRGNFPDRFSGHQFPNYSSELNVNALLLGDSALYLCASRHQGENTEAFFGQGTRLTVV.

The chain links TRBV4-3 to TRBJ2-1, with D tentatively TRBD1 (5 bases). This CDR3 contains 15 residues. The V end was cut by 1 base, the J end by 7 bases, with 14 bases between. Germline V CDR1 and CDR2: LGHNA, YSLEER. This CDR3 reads CASSQGGHAGNEQFF. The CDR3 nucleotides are TGCGCCAGCAGCCAAGGCGGACATGCAGGAAATGAGCAGTTCTTC.